The 2 T cell receptor beta chains presented below share a single source sample, sequenced in a study of T cell responses to AZD1222 COVID-19 vaccine. Profiling relied on immunoSEQ multiplex PCR, and the TCRdb table lists in-frame clones only, not all of them. The table records some 150,000 clones, roughly nine tenths of them present only once. The starting material was peripheral blood, obtained on day 0 of AZD1222 vaccination. The receptors derive from an adult in good health.

The sample holds a few counts of this clone. This chain joins TRBV5-4 and TRBJ2-7; 8 bases fit TRBD1. The V gene's germline CDR1 is SGHNT and CDR2 YYREEE (reference sequence). V lost 4 bases, J lost 1 base, and 1 base stayed unmatched. The CDR3 totals 13 residues. This chain's CDR3 is CASSGDRSYEQYF. The CDR3 bases are TGTGCCAGCAGCGGGGACAGGTCCTACGAGCAGTACTTC.

This clone came up once. This chain uses TRBV28 with TRBJ2-7; D may be TRBD1 or TRBD2 (6 bases each). The CDR3 totals 14 residues. Germline CDR1 MDHEN, CDR2 SYDVKM. With 8 bases removed from V and 3 bases from J, the gap between germline ends came to 17 bases. The CDR3 spells CASSSAGQVYEQYF. CDR3 in DNA: TGTGCCAGCTCGTCGGCGGGACAAGTCTACGAGCAGTACTTC.